Listed below are T cell receptor beta chains from one sample, sequenced in a study of OX40 agonist ivuxolimab in advanced cancers. Libraries were prepared by immunoSEQ multiplex PCR; TCRdb keeps only in-frame clonotypes and omits some of them. The table has 60,000 to 80,000 clones, approximately 86% seen once. This material consisted of CD4+ or CD8+ T cells sorted from blood, taken in a trial of the OX40 agonist ivuxolimab. Source of these receptors: an adult with an advanced solid tumor such as melanoma, head and neck, liver or kidney cancer. CDR3s include the opening cysteine and the closing phenylalanine or tryptophan. The D gene is left open where the match is weak. Rows may omit the clone size; those that give it use once, few, many or a size class.

few | . | TRBJ2-1 | 14 | TRBV28 | CASSQYLDSNEQFF | TGTGCCAGCAGTCAATACCTGGACAGCAATGAGCAGTTCTTC
. | . | TRBJ2-3 | 14 | TRBV9 | CASSLRWAADTQYF | TGTGCCAGCAGCCTCCGATGGGCGGCAGATACGCAGTATTTT
. | TRBD2 | TRBJ2-1 | 15 | TRBV7-3 | CASSIQPGLHNEQFF | TGTGCCAGCAGCATCCAGCCGGGACTACACAATGAGCAGTTCTTC
few | . | TRBJ2-2 | 14 | TRBV5-1 | CASSLPKNTGELFF | TGCGCCAGCAGCCTCCCAAAGAACACCGGGGAGCTGTTTTTT
. | . | TRBJ1-5 | 16 | TRBV18 | CASSPMDTRAGQPQHF | TGTGCCAGCTCACCAATGGACACGAGGGCGGGTCAGCCCCAGCATTTT
. | . | TRBJ1-5 | 17 | TRBV1 | CTSSQGRGINSNQPQHF | TGCACCAGCAGCCAAGGTAGAGGAATAAATAGCAATCAGCCCCAGCATTTT
. | TRBD1 | TRBJ1-1 | 14 | TRBV19 | CASSVGTGGTEAFF | TGTGCCAGTAGTGTCGGGACAGGGGGCACTGAAGCTTTCTTT
. | TRBD2 | TRBJ2-4 | 15 | TRBV10-1 | CASSGSGGEQNIQYF | TGCGCCAGCAGTGGAAGCGGGGGAGAGCAAAACATTCAGTACTTC
. | TRBD1 | TRBJ1-6 | 14 | TRBV28 | CATIDGQGRFALHF | TGTGCCACGATTGACGGACAGGGAAGGTTCGCCCTCCACTTT
. | . | TRBJ1-6 | 16 | TRBV5-4 | CASSLGSGTLLSPLHF | TGTGCCAGCAGCTTGGGGTCCGGGACCCTACTGTCACCCCTCCACTTT
. | . | TRBJ2-5 | 10 | TRBV6-5 | CASGEETQYF | TGTGCCAGCGGGGAAGAGACCCAGTACTTC
. | . | TRBJ2-5 | 15 | TRBV4-3 | CASSQVRRKQETQYF | TGCGCCAGCAGCCAAGTTAGGCGAAAGCAAGAGACCCAGTACTTC
. | TRBD1 | TRBJ1-2 | 13 | TRBV6-6 | CASRDRGSAGYTF | TGTGCCAGCCGGGACAGGGGCTCGGCAGGCTACACCTTC
. | TRBD2 | TRBJ2-3 | 14 | TRBV5-6 | CASSLGTRTDTQYF | TGTGCCAGCAGCTTAGGGACTAGGACAGATACGCAGTATTTT
few | . | TRBJ2-7 | 15 | TRBV14 | CASSQDRVRTGEQYF | TGTGCCAGCAGCCAAGATCGGGTCAGAACAGGCGAGCAGTACTTC
. | . | TRBJ2-7 | 12 | TRBV2 | CASSWGYYEQYF | TGTGCCAGCAGCTGGGGTTACTACGAGCAGTACTTC
. | . | TRBJ1-3 | 13 | TRBV30 | CAYSGTLGNTIYF | TGTGCCTACTCCGGGACACTAGGAAACACCATATATTTT
. | . | TRBJ1-2 | 16 | TRBV14 | CASSQDRGHGVYGYTF | TGTGCCAGCAGCCAGGACCGGGGACACGGGGTCTATGGCTACACCTTC
. | . | TRBJ2-3 | 16 | TRBV13 | CASSPWTTKDTDTQYF | TGTGCCAGCAGCCCCTGGACTACCAAGGACACAGATACGCAGTATTTT
. | . | TRBJ2-7 | 12 | TRBV6-6 | CASNGGSYEQYF | TGTGCCAGCAATGGCGGTTCCTACGAGCAGTACTTC
. | TRBD2 | TRBJ2-1 | 14 | TRBV7-2 | CASSGAGAYNEQFF | TGTGCCAGCAGCGGAGCGGGGGCATACAATGAGCAGTTCTTC
. | . | TRBJ2-1 | 15 | TRBV19 | CASSIGNRQAGEQFF | TGTGCCAGTAGTATAGGAAATCGCCAGGCCGGGGAGCAGTTCTTC
once | TRBD1 | TRBJ2-6 | 16 | TRBV5-1 | CASSLGGATGANVLTF | TGCGCCAGCAGCTTAGGGGGCGCCACCGGGGCCAACGTCCTGACTTTC
once | TRBD1 | TRBJ2-7 | 14 | TRBV11-1 | CASSPRDRPYEQYF | TGTGCCAGCAGCCCCCGGGACAGGCCGTACGAGCAGTACTTC
. | . | TRBJ1-4 | 11 | TRBV7-9 | CASSFGEKLFF | TGTGCCAGCAGCTTTGGTGAAAAACTGTTTTTT
. | . | TRBJ2-7 | 14 | TRBV28 | CASSFSRGRVEQYF | TGTGCCAGCAGTTTTTCCCGGGGGCGAGTTGAGCAGTACTTC
few | . | TRBJ2-6 | 15 | TRBV18 | CASSPQAGGANVLTF | TGTGCCAGCTCACCACAGGCGGGTGGGGCCAACGTCCTGACTTTC
. | TRBD1 | TRBJ2-5 | 15 | TRBV10-2 | CASSEPTGAEETQYF | TGCGCCAGCAGTGAGCCTACAGGGGCGGAAGAGACCCAGTACTTC
. | TRBD1 | TRBJ2-5 | 16 | TRBV4-3 | CASSQGTGQIQETQYF | TGCGCCAGCAGCCAAGGAACGGGACAGATCCAAGAGACCCAGTACTTC
. | . | TRBJ2-3 | 15 | TRBV5-1 | CASSLWRRGADTQYF | TGCGCCAGCAGCTTGTGGCGGCGGGGCGCAGATACGCAGTATTTT
. | . | TRBJ1-1 | 14 | TRBV19 | CASSFDRLNTEAFF | TGTGCCAGTAGTTTTGACAGGCTGAACACTGAAGCTTTCTTT
. | . | TRBJ2-1 | 19 | TRBV19 | CASSMGRGGLQSSYNEQFF | TGTGCCAGTAGTATGGGCAGGGGGGGTCTCCAGAGCTCCTACAATGAGCAGTTCTTC
once | TRBD1 | TRBJ2-7 | 15 | TRBV18 | CASSPFDRGSYEQYF | TGTGCCAGCTCACCCTTCGACAGGGGCTCCTACGAGCAGTACTTC
. | TRBD2 | TRBJ2-1 | 16 | TRBV2 | CASRLYSGGASNEQFF | TGTGCCAGCAGACTATATAGCGGGGGGGCCTCCAATGAGCAGTTCTTC
. | . | TRBJ2-1 | 16 | TRBV7-8 | CASSLRLSGVGNEQFF | TGTGCCAGCAGCTTACGACTTTCAGGGGTAGGTAATGAGCAGTTCTTC
. | . | TRBJ2-5 | 14 | TRBV6-5 | CASRPTGTQETQYF | TGTGCCAGCAGGCCTACCGGGACACAAGAGACCCAGTACTTC
. | . | TRBJ2-3 | 11 | TRBV20-1 | CSARPRDTQYF | TGCAGTGCTAGACCGCGGGATACGCAGTATTTT
. | . | TRBJ1-4 | 13 | TRBV28 | CASGIETGEKLFF | TGTGCCAGCGGAATCGAGACGGGTGAAAAACTGTTTTTT
. | . | TRBJ2-7 | 11 | TRBV5-1 | CASSNSYEQYF | TGCGCCAGCAGCAACTCCTACGAGCAGTACTTC
. | . | TRBJ1-2 | 13 | TRBV4-1 | CASSLGANYGYTF | TGCGCCAGCAGCCTAGGAGCTAACTATGGCTACACCTTC
. | TRBD1 | TRBJ1-1 | 14 | TRBV6-1 | CASSEQGAGPEAFF | TGTGCCAGCAGTGAACAGGGGGCAGGTCCTGAAGCTTTCTTT
once | . | TRBJ2-1 | 12 | TRBV7-2 | CASSLVLAEQFF | TGTGCCAGCAGCTTAGTTTTAGCGGAGCAGTTCTTC
medium-sized | TRBD1 | TRBJ1-1 | 15 | TRBV4-1 | CASSQWTGQGAEAFF | TGCGCCAGCAGCCAATGGACGGGACAGGGGGCTGAAGCTTTCTTT
. | TRBD1 | TRBJ2-1 | 14 | TRBV11-2 | CASSPTGGNNEQFF | TGTGCCAGCAGCCCGACAGGGGGAAACAATGAGCAGTTCTTC
. | . | TRBJ2-1 | 14 | TRBV18 | CASSPLGLNNEQFF | TGTGCCAGCTCACCCCTGGGACTCAACAATGAGCAGTTCTTC
. | . | TRBJ2-5 | 16 | TRBV21-1 | CASSKGRTPLQETQYF | TGTGCCAGCAGCAAAGGCAGGACACCTCTCCAAGAGACCCAGTACTTC
. | . | TRBJ2-1 | 12 | TRBV7-9 | CASSSGSNEQFF | TGTGCCAGCAGCTCGGGCTCCAATGAGCAGTTCTTC
few | . | TRBJ2-3 | 16 | TRBV6-5 | CASSYFSDGATDTQYF | TGTGCCAGCAGTTACTTCTCCGACGGGGCGACAGATACGCAGTATTTT
. | TRBD1 | TRBJ1-4 | 18 | TRBV6-8 | CASSNGTGGVSIYEKLFF | TGTGCCAGCAGTAATGGGACAGGGGGGGTTTCGATTTATGAAAAACTGTTTTTT
once | . | TRBJ2-1 | 13 | TRBV18 | CASSPLEGNEQFF | TGTGCCAGCTCACCACTCGAGGGGAATGAGCAGTTCTTC
once | . | TRBJ2-5 | 15 | TRBV27 | CASSLSRAIQETQYF | TGTGCCAGCAGTTTATCGAGGGCAATCCAAGAGACCCAGTACTTC
. | . | TRBJ1-2 | 14 | TRBV6-5 | CASSPGSAIYGYTF | TGTGCCAGCAGCCCAGGGTCAGCGATCTATGGCTACACCTTC
. | . | TRBJ2-1 | 10 | TRBV29-1 | CSVDRNEQFF | TGCAGCGTGGACAGAAATGAGCAGTTCTTC
. | . | TRBJ2-4 | 15 | TRBV7-9 | CASSLGRVGKNIQYF | TGTGCCAGCAGCTTGGGCAGGGTCGGTAAAAACATTCAGTACTTC
. | . | TRBJ1-2 | 15 | TRBV28 | CASSLSSGASYGYTF | TGTGCCAGCAGTTTATCCTCGGGGGCTTCGTATGGCTACACCTTC
once | TRBD2 | TRBJ2-3 | 17 | TRBV7-9 | CASSLGASGSQVDTQYF | TGTGCCAGCAGCTTAGGGGCTAGCGGGAGCCAAGTAGATACGCAGTATTTT